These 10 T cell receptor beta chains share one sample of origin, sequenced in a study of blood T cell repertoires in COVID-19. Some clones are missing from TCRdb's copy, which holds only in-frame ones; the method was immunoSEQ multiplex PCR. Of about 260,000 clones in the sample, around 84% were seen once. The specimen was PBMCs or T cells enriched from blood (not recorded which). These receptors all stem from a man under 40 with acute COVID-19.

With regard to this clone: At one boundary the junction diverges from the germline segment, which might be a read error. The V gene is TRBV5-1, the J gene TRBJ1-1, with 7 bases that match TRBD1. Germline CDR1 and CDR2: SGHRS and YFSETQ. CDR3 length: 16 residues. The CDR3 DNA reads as TGTGCCAGCAGCTTGAGACCCACAGGGGAAGGAACTGAAGCTTTCTTT. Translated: CASSLRPTGEGTEAFF.

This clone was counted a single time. The CDR3 region has the DNA TGTGCCAGCAGCTCGGACTACGGGGGCAATGAGCAGTTCTTC. Its translation is CASSSDYGGNEQFF. J is TRBJ2-1 and V is TRBV7-2, with D possibly matching TRBD2 (6 bases). V gave up 4 bases and J gave up 6 bases, with 13 bases separating them. Germline loops: CDR1 SGHTA, CDR2 FQGNSA. The CDR3 spans 14 residues.

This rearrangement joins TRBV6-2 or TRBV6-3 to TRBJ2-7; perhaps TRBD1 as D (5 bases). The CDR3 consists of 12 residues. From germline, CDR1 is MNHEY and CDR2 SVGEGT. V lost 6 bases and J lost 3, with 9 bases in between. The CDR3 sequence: CASSRTGYEQYV. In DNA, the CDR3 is TGTGCCAGCAGCCGTACAGGCTACGAGCAGTACGTC.

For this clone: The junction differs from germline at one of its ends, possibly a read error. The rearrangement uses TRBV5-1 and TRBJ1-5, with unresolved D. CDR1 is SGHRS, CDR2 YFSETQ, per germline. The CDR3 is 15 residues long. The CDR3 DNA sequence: TGTGCCAGCAGCCAGGACGGGAAAGTCAATCAGCCCCAGCATTTT. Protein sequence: CASSQDGKVNQPQHF. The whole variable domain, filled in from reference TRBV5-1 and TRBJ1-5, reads KAGVTQTPRYLIKTRGQQVTLSCSPISGHRSVSWYQQTPGQGLQFLFEYFSETQRNKGNFPGRFSGRQFSNSRSEMNVSTLELGDSALYLCASSQDGKVNQPQHFGDGTRLSIL.

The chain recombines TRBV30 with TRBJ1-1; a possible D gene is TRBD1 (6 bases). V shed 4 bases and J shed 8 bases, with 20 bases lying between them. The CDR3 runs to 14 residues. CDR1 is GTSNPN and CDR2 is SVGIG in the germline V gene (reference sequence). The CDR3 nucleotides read TGTGCCTGGAACAAAGACAGGCCTGAAGCGGAAGCTTTCTTT. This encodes CAWNKDRPEAEAFF.

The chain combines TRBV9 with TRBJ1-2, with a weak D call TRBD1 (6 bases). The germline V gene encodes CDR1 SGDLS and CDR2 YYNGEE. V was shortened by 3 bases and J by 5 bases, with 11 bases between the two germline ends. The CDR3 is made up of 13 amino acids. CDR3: CASSAGVEYGYTF. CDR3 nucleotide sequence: TGTGCCAGCAGCGCAGGGGTTGAGTATGGCTACACCTTC.

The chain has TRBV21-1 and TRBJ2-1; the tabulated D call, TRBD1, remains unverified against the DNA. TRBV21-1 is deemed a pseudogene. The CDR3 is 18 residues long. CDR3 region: CASSILLRDRGIRNEQFF. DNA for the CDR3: TGTGCCAGCAGCATACTACTCCGGGACAGGGGTATAAGGAATGAGCAGTTCTTC.

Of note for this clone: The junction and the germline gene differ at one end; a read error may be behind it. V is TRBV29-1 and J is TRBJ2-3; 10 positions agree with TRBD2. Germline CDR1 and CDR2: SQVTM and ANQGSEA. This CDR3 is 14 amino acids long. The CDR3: CIVSLAGGTDTQYF. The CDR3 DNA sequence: TGCATCGTTTCGCTAGCGGGAGGCACAGATACGCAGTATTTT.

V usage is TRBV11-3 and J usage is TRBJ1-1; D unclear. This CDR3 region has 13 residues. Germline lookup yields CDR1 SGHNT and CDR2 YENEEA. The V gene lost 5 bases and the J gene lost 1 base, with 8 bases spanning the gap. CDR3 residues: CASSPKQNTEAFF. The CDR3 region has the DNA TGTGCCAGCAGCCCAAAACAGAACACTGAAGCTTTCTTT.

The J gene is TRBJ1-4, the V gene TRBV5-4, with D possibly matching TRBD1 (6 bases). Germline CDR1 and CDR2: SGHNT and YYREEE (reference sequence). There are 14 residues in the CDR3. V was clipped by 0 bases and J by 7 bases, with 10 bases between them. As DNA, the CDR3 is TGTGCCAGCAGCTTGGGGGGGCGCTTTGAAAAACTGTTTTTT. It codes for CASSLGGRFEKLFF.